Below are 25 T cell receptor beta chains sequenced from a single sample in a study of cytomegalovirus exposure and HLA in healthy donors. Both 60 Vbeta primers and 13 Jbeta primers went into the PCR. Sequenced by immunoSEQ multiplex PCR; TCRdb stores in-frame clones only, minus some. The record lists over 70,000 clones, of which the ten most abundant hold over 4%. Sequenced sample: PBMCs. Receptors originate from a woman aged 40 to 49 in good health and CMV-seropositive.

The chain couples TRBV6-6 to TRBJ1-2; D might be TRBD1 (5 bases). The CDR3 sequence is 14 residues long. Germline V gene sequence: CDR1 MNHNY, CDR2 SVGAGI (reference sequence). V dropped 2 bases and J dropped 3 bases, with 10 bases sitting between them. The CDR3 is CASSYRGAHYGYTF. Here the CDR3 DNA reads TGTGCCAGCAGTTACAGGGGCGCGCACTATGGCTACACCTTC.

This chain joins TRBV27 and TRBJ1-2; D remains ambiguous. Germline assignment: CDR1 MNHEY and CDR2 SMNVEV (reference sequence). This CDR3 has 11 residues. V shed 3 bases and J shed 7 bases, with 6 bases lying between them. The CDR3 bases are TGTGCCAGCAGTTTCCGAGGTGGCTACACCTTC. It codes for CASSFRGGYTF.

This chain connects TRBV5-1 to TRBJ1-3; D unresolved. With 4 bases removed from V and 0 bases from J, the gap between germline ends came to 11 bases. This CDR3 is 15 amino acids long. Germline CDR1 reads SGHRS; CDR2 reads YFSETQ. This chain's CDR3 is CASSPTDVSGNTIYF. The CDR3 nucleotides read TGCGCCAGCAGCCCGACTGATGTCTCTGGAAACACCATATATTTT.

This sequence joins TRBV15 and TRBJ1-5; no firm D call. Germline V gives CDR1 LNHNV, CDR2 YYDKDF (reference sequence). CDR3 length: 15 amino acids. Trimming took off 1 base at V and 3 bases at J, with 10 bases between the two ends. CDR3: CATSRGRTFNQPQHF. The CDR3 region has the DNA TGTGCCACCAGCAGAGGCAGGACTTTCAATCAGCCCCAGCATTTT. Using reference TRBV15 and TRBJ1-5 for the parts outside the CDR3, the full variable domain is DAMVIQNPRYQVTQFGKPVTLSCSQTLNHNVMYWYQQKSSQAPKLLFHYYDKDFNNEADTPDNFQSRRPNTSFCFLDIRSPGLGDTAMYLCATSRGRTFNQPQHFGDGTRLSIL.

This sequence joins TRBV6-5 and TRBJ1-1; maybe TRBD1 (6 bases). The CDR3 runs to 14 residues. The ends were cut back, 0 bases at V and 4 bases at J, with 9 bases in the middle. Per the germline V gene, CDR1 is MNHEY and CDR2 is SVGAGI. DNA of the CDR3: TGTGCCAGCAGTTACTCGGGGGCCAGCACTGAAGCTTTCTTT. This codes for CASSYSGASTEAFF.

The V and J genes are TRBV5-6 and TRBJ2-1; weak D call: TRBD1 (8 bases). Deletions cut 8 bases from V and 8 bases from J, with 17 bases between. CDR3 length: 13 residues. In germline, CDR1 is SGHDT, CDR2 YYEEEE. The CDR3 protein is CASYRQGRDEQFF. The CDR3 nucleotides are TGTGCCAGTTACAGACAGGGGAGGGATGAGCAGTTCTTC.

The chain recombines TRBV6-5 with TRBJ2-3, with D possibly matching TRBD2 (6 bases). CDR1 is MNHEY, CDR2 SVGAGI, per germline. This CDR3 has 16 residues. V was clipped by 0 bases and J by 4 bases, with 14 bases between them. The CDR3 here is CASSYSTIGSPDTQYF. The DNA of the CDR3 is TGTGCCAGCAGTTACTCCACGATCGGGAGCCCAGATACGCAGTATTTT.

The chain recombines TRBV7-3 with TRBJ1-1; 7 nucleotides match TRBD1. Looked up from germline, CDR1 is SGHTA and CDR2 is FQGTGA. This CDR3 region has 15 residues. Trimming removed 5 bases from V and 4 bases from J; junction bases left unmatched: 10. Here the CDR3 DNA reads TGTGCCAGCAGCCCTCAGACAGGGCTCGTCACTGAAGCTTTCTTT. Amino acids: CASSPQTGLVTEAFF.

The chain recombines TRBV29-1 with TRBJ1-3; 7 bases are shared with TRBD1. Per germline, CDR1 SQVTM and CDR2 ANQGSEA. V dropped 6 bases and J dropped 0; count of bases not matched to a gene: 5. The CDR3 loop spans 14 amino acids. The CDR3 sequence: CSVAGGNSGNTIYF. The DNA of the CDR3 is TGCAGCGTGGCAGGGGGAAACTCTGGAAACACCATATATTTT.

The CDR3 DNA reads TGTGCCAGCAGTGATCCGAGGGGGACGCACACTGAAGCTTTCTTT. Its protein is CASSDPRGTHTEAFF. The chain uses TRBV6-1 and TRBJ1-1, with D maybe TRBD1 (6 bases). V lost 3 bases and J lost 3, with 14 bases in between. Germline assignment: CDR1 MNHNS and CDR2 SASEGT. This CDR3 is 15 amino acids long.

The chain employs TRBV5-1 and TRBJ2-3; 9 nucleotides line up with TRBD1. Germline V gives CDR1 SGHRS, CDR2 YFSETQ. The CDR3 loop spans 15 amino acids. Trimming removed 5 bases from V and 5 bases from J; junction bases left unmatched: 9. The CDR3 spells CASRPGTGREDTQYF. CDR3 bases: TGCGCCAGCAGACCCGGGACAGGGAGAGAAGATACGCAGTATTTT.

The chain uses TRBV7-9 and TRBJ2-7, with a possible D match to TRBD2 (5 bases). This CDR3 spans 14 amino acids. The germline CDR1 and CDR2 sequences are SEHNR and FQNEAQ (reference sequence). V lost 1 base and J lost 6, with 13 bases in between. CDR3 region: CASSLVSGEGEQYF. For the CDR3, the DNA is TGTGCCAGCAGCTTAGTCTCCGGGGAAGGCGAGCAGTACTTC.

This chain links TRBV4-1 with TRBJ1-3; no clear D. With 0 bases removed from V and 0 bases from J, the gap between germline ends came to 18 bases. The germline V gene has CDR1 MGHRA and CDR2 YSYEKL. The CDR3 extends over 19 amino acids. This CDR3 is CASSQDLRGISFSGNTIYF. DNA of the CDR3: TGCGCCAGCAGCCAAGATCTGCGGGGTATCTCGTTCTCTGGAAACACCATATATTTT.

The chain carries TRBV13 and TRBJ2-5; 11 bases are a match to TRBD2. The better agreement between TRBJ2-7 and the DNA end casts doubt on the J call. CDR1 PRHDT and CDR2 FYEKMQ come from the germline V gene (reference sequence). The CDR3 has 15 residues. CDR3 coding DNA: TGTGCCAGCAGCACCATAGCGGGAGGGCCCTACGAGCAGTACTTC. Its translation is CASSTIAGGPYEQYF.

The chain employs TRBV11-2 and TRBJ2-3, with a weak D call TRBD2 (6 bases). The V end lost 4 bases, the J end lost 0 bases, and 20 bases lay between the germline ends. The CDR3 sequence is 18 residues long. The V gene's germline CDR1 is SGHAT and CDR2 FQNNGV. The chain's CDR3 is CASSSGPLRGPSTDTQYF. The CDR3 DNA is TGTGCCAGCAGCTCAGGCCCCCTGCGGGGACCTAGCACAGATACGCAGTATTTT.

For the CDR3, the DNA is TGTGCCAGCAGCTTAGATGGACGCCAGGGGAACACTGAAGCTTTCTTT. It specifies CASSLDGRQGNTEAFF. The rearrangement joins TRBV11-3 to TRBJ1-1, with D possibly being TRBD1 (5 bases). The CDR3 covers 16 residues. The germline V gene encodes CDR1 SGHNT and CDR2 YENEEA. Trimming removed 0 bases from V and 1 base from J, with 12 bases in between.

This chain links TRBV5-1 with TRBJ2-3; 9 positions agree with TRBD1. Trimming cost V 2 bases and J 2 bases; bases outside gene matches: 6. The germline CDR1 and CDR2 sequences are SGHRS and YFSETQ. The CDR3 contains 16 residues. The CDR3 protein is CASSLTGQGDTDTQYF. In DNA, the CDR3 is TGCGCCAGCAGCTTAACGGGACAGGGTGACACAGATACGCAGTATTTT. Supplemented by reference TRBV5-1 and TRBJ2-3, the full variable domain reads KAGVTQTPRYLIKTRGQQVTLSCSPISGHRSVSWYQQTPGQGLQFLFEYFSETQRNKGNFPGRFSGRQFSNSRSEMNVSTLELGDSALYLCASSLTGQGDTDTQYFGPGTRLTVL.

The chain has TRBV11-2 and TRBJ2-5, with TRBD1 matching 9 bases. In germline, CDR1 is SGHAT, CDR2 FQNNGV. J was trimmed by 7 bases and V by 1 base; bases with no gene match: 7. CDR3 size: 15 residues. The CDR3: CASSLARGQGGTQYF. The DNA for the CDR3 is TGTGCCAGCAGCTTAGCCAGGGGACAGGGTGGGACCCAGTACTTC.

The V call is TRBV19, the J call TRBJ1-5; no definite D call. Trimming cost V 3 bases and J 3 bases, with 12 bases left between them. In germline, CDR1 is LNHDA, CDR2 SQIVND (reference sequence). The CDR3 totals 15 residues. The CDR3 bases are TGTGCCAGTAGTATGCTTCGAGGAGACAATCAGCCCCAGCATTTT. This gives the protein CASSMLRGDNQPQHF.

The chain joins TRBV7-6 to TRBJ2-5; 11 bases match TRBD2. CDR1 is SGHVS and CDR2 is FNYEAQ in the germline V gene. Trimming took 2 bases from V and 4 from J; bases not matched to a gene: 3. The length of the CDR3 is 15 residues. CDR3 DNA: TGTGCCAGCAGCTTAACTGGACTAGCGGGAGAGACCCAGTACTTC. Its translation: CASSLTGLAGETQYF. Full variable domain (rest looked up from reference TRBV7-6 and TRBJ2-5): GAGVSQSPRYKVTKRGQDVALRCDPISGHVSLYWYRQALGQGPEFLTYFNYEAQQDKSGLPNDRFSAERPEGSISTLTIQRTEQRDSAMYRCASSLTGLAGETQYFGPGTRLLVL.

This chain joins TRBV28 and TRBJ2-3; 10 positions match TRBD2. From germline, CDR1 is MDHEN and CDR2 SYDVKM. The junction had 8 bases not matched to a gene; V was cut back by 4 bases and J by 4 bases. The CDR3 extends over 16 amino acids. Written as DNA, the CDR3 is TGTGCCAGCAGTTCGAGTCTAGCGGGAGATCCAGATACGCAGTATTTT. Protein product: CASSSSLAGDPDTQYF.

The chain couples TRBV12-5 to TRBJ1-1; 7 bases align to TRBD1. Germline CDR1 is LGHNT and CDR2 is FRNRAP. This CDR3 is built from 15 residues. V was clipped by 5 bases and J by 2 bases; unmatched bases: 8. The CDR3 sequence: CASGPWTGLNTEAFF. The CDR3 DNA is TGTGCTAGTGGTCCATGGACAGGTCTTAACACTGAAGCTTTCTTT.

The chain joins TRBV5-4 to TRBJ2-2, with 9 bases matching TRBD1. The CDR3 is 15 residues long. CDR1 and CDR2 from the germline V gene are SGHNT and YYREEE (reference sequence). V shed 0 bases and J 6 bases; nucleotides not matched to a gene: 3. CDR3 region: CASSLGGQGPGELFF. The CDR3 bases are TGTGCCAGCAGCTTGGGGGGACAGGGACCCGGGGAGCTGTTTTTT.

The chain recombines TRBV7-2 with TRBJ2-5; D remains unclear. This CDR3 contains 16 residues. CDR1 and CDR2 (germline): SGHTA, FQGNSA. Trimming left V 1 base short and J 6 bases short, with 18 bases between. The CDR3 DNA sequence: TGTGCCAGCAGCTTAGATAGAGAGGTCGTTGTTCAGACCCAGTACTTC. Protein: CASSLDREVVVQTQYF.

The chain carries TRBV10-3 and TRBJ2-2; 7 bases are a match to TRBD1. With V trimmed by 8 bases and J by 0 bases, 3 bases remained unmatched. Germline assignment: CDR1 ENHRY and CDR2 SYGVKD. The CDR3 runs to 14 residues. CDR3 in amino acids: CAIGGQTNTGELFF. The DNA for the CDR3 is TGTGCCATCGGGGGACAGACGAACACCGGGGAGCTGTTTTTT.